This T cell receptor (beta chain) was captured in a study of blood T cell repertoires in COVID-19. V lost 2 bases, J lost 0 bases, and 14 bases lay in between. The CDR3 covers 18 residues. Germline assignment: CDR1 LGHDT and CDR2 YNNKEL (reference sequence). Data came from immunoSEQ multiplex PCR; TCRdb stores just in-frame clones and leaves some out. Among 140,000 or so clones, less than 90% were seen once, and the ten largest hold more than 2.5%. This sequence joins TRBV3-1 (or the pseudogene TRBV3-2) and TRBJ1-6, with D tentatively TRBD1 (5 bases). This TCR came from a human donor with COVID-19, enrolled during active disease. The donor label of this sample is uncertain. The sequenced sample was peripheral blood. In DNA form, the CDR3 reads TGTGCCAGCAGCCAATACACGACAGCGAGCTCCTATAATTCACCCCTCCACTTT. This gives the protein CASSQYTTASSYNSPLHF.